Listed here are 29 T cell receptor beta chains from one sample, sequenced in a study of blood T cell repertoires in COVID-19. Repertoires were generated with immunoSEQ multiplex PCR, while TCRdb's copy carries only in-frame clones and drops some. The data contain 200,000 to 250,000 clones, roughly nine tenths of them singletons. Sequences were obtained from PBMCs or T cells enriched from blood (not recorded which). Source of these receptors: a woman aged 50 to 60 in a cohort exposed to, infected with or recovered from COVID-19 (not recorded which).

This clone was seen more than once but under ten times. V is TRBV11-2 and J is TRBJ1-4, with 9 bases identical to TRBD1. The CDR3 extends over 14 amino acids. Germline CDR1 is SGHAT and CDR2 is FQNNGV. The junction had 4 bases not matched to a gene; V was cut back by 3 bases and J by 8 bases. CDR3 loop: CASSLGQGREKLFF. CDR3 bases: TGTGCCAGCAGCTTGGGACAGGGCCGGGAAAAACTGTTTTTT. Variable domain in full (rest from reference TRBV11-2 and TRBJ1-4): EAGVAQSPRYKIIEKRQSVAFWCNPISGHATLYWYQQILGQGPKLLIQFQNNGVVDDSQLPKDRFSAERLKGVDSTLKIQPAKLEDSAVYLCASSLGQGREKLFFGSGTQLSVL.

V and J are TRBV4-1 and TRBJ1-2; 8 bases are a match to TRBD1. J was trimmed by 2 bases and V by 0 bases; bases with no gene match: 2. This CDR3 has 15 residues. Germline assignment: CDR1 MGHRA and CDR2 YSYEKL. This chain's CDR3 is CASSQDRTGNYGYTF. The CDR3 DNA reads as TGCGCCAGCAGCCAAGATAGGACAGGGAACTATGGCTACACCTTC.

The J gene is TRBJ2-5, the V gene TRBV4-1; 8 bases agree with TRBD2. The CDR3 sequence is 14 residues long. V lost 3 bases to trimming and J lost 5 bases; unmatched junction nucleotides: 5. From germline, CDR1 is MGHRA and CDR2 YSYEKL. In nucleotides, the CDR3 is TGCGCCAGCAGCCAGTTGGAGCGGGGGGAGACCCAGTACTTC. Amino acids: CASSQLERGETQYF.

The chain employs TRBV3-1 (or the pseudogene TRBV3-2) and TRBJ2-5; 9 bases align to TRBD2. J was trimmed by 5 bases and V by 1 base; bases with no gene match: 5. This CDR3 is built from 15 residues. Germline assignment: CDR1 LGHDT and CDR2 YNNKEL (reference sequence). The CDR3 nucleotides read TGTGCCAGCAGCCAAGGACTAGCGGAGGAGGAGACCCAGTACTTC. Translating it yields CASSQGLAEEETQYF.

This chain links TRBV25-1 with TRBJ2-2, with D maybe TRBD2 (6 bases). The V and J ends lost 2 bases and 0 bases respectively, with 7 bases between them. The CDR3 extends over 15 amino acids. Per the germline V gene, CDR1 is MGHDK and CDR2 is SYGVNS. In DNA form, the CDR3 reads TGTGCCAGCAGTGAAGGAGGGGCGAACACCGGGGAGCTGTTTTTT. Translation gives CASSEGGANTGELFF. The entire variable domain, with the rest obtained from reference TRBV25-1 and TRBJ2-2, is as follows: EADIYQTPRYLVIGTGKKITLECSQTMGHDKMYWYQQDPGMELHLIHYSYGVNSTEKGDLSSESTVSRIRTEHFPLTLESARPSHTSQYLCASSEGGANTGELFFGEGSRLTVL.

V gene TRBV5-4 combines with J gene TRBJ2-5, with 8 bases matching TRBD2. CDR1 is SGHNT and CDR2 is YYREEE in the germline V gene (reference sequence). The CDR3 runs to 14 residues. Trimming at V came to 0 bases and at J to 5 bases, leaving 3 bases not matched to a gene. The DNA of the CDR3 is TGTGCCAGCAGCTTGGGGGGGACTAGGGAGACCCAGTACTTC. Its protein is CASSLGGTRETQYF.

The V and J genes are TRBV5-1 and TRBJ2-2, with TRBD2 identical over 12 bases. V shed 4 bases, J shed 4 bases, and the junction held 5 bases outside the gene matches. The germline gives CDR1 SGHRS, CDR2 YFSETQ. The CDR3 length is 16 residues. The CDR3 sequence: CASSRLAGEGTGELFF. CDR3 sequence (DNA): TGCGCCAGCAGCAGACTAGCGGGGGAGGGCACCGGGGAGCTGTTTTTT.

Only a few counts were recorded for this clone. The chain's CDR3 is CASSGQGSSPLHF. The CDR3, as DNA: TGTGCCAGCTCGGGACAGGGTAGTTCACCCCTCCACTTT. This chain joins TRBV2 and TRBJ1-6; 9 bases align to TRBD1. This CDR3 region has 13 residues. The germline gives CDR1 SNHLY, CDR2 FYNNEI. Unmatched junction bases numbered 5, after V lost 8 bases and J lost 9 bases.

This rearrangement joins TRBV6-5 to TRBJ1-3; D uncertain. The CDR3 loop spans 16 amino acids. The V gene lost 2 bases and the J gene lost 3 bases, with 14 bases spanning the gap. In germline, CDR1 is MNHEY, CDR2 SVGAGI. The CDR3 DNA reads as TGTGCCAGCAGTTACGGCAGGCCGGAAAGTGGAAACACCATATATTTT. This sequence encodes CASSYGRPESGNTIYF.

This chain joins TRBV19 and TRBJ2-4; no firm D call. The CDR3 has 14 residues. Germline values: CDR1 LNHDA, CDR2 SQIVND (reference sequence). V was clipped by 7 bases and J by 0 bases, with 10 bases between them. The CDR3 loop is CASKEQLAKNIQYF. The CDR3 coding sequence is TGTGCCAGTAAGGAACAGTTAGCCAAAAACATTCAGTACTTC.

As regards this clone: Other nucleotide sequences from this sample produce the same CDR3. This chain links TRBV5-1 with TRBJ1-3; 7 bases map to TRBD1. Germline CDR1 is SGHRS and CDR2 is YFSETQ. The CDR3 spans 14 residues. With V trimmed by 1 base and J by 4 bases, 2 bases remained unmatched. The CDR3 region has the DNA TGCGCCAGCAGCTTGACAGGGGTAGGAAACACCATATATTTT. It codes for CASSLTGVGNTIYF.

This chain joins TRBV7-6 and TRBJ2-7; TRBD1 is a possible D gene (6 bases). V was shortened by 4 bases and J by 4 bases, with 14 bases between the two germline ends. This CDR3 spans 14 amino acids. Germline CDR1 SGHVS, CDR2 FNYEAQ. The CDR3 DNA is TGTGCCAGCAGCTCCCTGGGGGCAGGTTACGAGCAGTACTTC. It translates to CASSSLGAGYEQYF.

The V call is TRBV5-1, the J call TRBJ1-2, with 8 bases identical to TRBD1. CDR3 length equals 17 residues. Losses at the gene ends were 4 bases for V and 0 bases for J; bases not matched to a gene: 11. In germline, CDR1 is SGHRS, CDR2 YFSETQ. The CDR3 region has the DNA TGCGCCAGCAGCAAAGACAGGGGAGTAATGGCTAACTATGGCTACACCTTC. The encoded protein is CASSKDRGVMANYGYTF.

Written as DNA, the CDR3 is TGTGCTAGTGGTTTCTTAACGAAAGGGACAGACCAAGAGACCCAGTACTTC. This gives the protein CASGFLTKGTDQETQYF. The rearrangement links TRBV12-5 to TRBJ2-5; 7 bases agree with TRBD1. CDR3 length equals 17 residues. The V and J ends lost 3 bases and 0 bases, in that order; junction bases with no gene match: 10. Germline-derived CDR1 and CDR2 are LGHNT and FRNRAP.

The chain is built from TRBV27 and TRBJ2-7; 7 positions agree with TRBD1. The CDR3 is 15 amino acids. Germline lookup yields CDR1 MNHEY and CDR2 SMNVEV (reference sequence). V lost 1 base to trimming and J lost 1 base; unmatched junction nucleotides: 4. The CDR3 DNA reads TGTGCCAGCAGTTTATTGCCGACAGGGTCCTACGAGCAGTACTTC. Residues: CASSLLPTGSYEQYF.

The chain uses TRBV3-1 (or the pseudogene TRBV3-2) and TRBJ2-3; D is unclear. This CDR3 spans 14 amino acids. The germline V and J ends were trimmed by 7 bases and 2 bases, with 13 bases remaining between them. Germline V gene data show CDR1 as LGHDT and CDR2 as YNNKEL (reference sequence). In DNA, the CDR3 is TGTGCCAGCAACCAGGCCTGGGCCACAGATACGCAGTATTTT. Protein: CASNQAWATDTQYF.

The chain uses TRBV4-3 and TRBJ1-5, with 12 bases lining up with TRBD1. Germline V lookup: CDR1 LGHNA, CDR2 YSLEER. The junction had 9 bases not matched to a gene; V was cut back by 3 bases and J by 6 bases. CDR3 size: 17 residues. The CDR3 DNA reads TGCGCCAGCAGCCAGGCTATGGGACAGGGGGCGTTTCAGCCCCAGCATTTT. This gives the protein CASSQAMGQGAFQPQHF.

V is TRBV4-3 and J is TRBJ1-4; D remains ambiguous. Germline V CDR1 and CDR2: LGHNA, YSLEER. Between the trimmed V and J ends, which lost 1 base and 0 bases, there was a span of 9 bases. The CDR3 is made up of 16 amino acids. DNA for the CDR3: TGCGCCAGCAGCCAAGGTCCAGGCGCAACTAATGAAAAACTGTTTTTT. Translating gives CASSQGPGATNEKLFF.

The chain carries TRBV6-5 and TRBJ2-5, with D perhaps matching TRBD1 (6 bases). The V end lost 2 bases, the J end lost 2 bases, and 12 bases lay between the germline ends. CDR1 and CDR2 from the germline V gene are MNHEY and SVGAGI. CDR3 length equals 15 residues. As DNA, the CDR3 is TGTGCCAGCAGTTACACCGGGACACTACAAGAGACCCAGTACTTC. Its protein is CASSYTGTLQETQYF.

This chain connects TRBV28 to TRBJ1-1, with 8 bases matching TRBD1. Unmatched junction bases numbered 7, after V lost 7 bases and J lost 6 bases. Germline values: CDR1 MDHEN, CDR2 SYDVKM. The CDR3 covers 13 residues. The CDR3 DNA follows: TGTGCCAGCACTGTTCAGGGGGCGGCTGAAGCTTTCTTT. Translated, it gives CASTVQGAAEAFF.

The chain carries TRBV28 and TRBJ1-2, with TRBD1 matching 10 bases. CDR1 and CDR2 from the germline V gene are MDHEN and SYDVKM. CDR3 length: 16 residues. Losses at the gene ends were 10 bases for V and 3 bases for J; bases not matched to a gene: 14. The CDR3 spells CATLTGGHEGYYGYTF. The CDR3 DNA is TGTGCCACCCTGACAGGGGGCCATGAAGGCTACTATGGCTACACCTTC.

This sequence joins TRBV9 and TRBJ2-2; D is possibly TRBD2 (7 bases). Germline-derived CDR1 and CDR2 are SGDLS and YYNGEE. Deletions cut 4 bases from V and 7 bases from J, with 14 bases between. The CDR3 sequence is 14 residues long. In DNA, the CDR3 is TGTGCCAGCAGCCGAGGGGGGGCGAGCGGGGAGCTGTTTTTT. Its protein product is CASSRGGASGELFF. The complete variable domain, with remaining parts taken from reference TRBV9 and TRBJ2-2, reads DSGVTQTPKHLITATGQRVTLRCSPRSGDLSVYWYQQSLDQGLQFLIQYYNGEERAKGNILERFSAQQFPDLHSELNLSSLELGDSALYFCASSRGGASGELFFGEGSRLTVL.

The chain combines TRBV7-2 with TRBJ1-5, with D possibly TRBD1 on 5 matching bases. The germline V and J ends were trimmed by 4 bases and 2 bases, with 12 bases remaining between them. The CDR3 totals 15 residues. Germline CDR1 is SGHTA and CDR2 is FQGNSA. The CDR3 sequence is CASSSIREGNQPQHF. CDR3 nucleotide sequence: TGTGCCAGCAGCTCAATCAGGGAGGGCAATCAGCCCCAGCATTTT.

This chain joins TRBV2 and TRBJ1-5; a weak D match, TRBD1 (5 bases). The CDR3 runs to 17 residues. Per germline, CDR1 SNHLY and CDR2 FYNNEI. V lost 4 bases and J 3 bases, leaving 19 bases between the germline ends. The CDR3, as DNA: TGTGCCAGCAGTGCCTGGGATTCCCCGGGACTCAATCAGCCCCAGCATTTT. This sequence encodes CASSAWDSPGLNQPQHF.

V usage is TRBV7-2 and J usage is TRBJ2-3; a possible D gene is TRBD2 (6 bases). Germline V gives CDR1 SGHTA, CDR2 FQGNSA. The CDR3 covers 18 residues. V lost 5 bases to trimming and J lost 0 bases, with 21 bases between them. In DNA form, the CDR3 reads TGTGCCAGCAGCCCAAGCCGGGGGAGCACTCCTAGCACAGATACGCAGTATTTT. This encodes CASSPSRGSTPSTDTQYF.

In nucleotides, the CDR3 is TGTGCCACCACTAGCGGGGGGGCGGACGGGGAGCTGTTTTTT. Translating gives CATTSGGADGELFF. The V and J genes are TRBV25-1 and TRBJ2-2, with 13 bases fitting TRBD2. The CDR3 covers 14 residues. J gave up 7 bases and V 10 bases, and 6 bases lay outside the gene matches. The germline gives CDR1 MGHDK, CDR2 SYGVNS.

The CDR3 DNA follows: TGTGCCAGCAGTGTAAACAGGATCAATCAGCCCCAGCATTTT. Protein product: CASSVNRINQPQHF. The chain couples TRBV2 to TRBJ1-5, with a possible D match to TRBD1 (5 bases). Trimming took 4 bases from V and 3 from J, leaving 10 bases between them. There are 14 residues in the CDR3. The germline CDR1 and CDR2 sequences are SNHLY and FYNNEI.

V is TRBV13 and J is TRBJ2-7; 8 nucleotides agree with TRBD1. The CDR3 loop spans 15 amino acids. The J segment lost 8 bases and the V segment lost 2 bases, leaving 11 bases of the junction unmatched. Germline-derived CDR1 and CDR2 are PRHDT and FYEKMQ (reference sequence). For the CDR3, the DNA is TGTGCCAGCAGCTTAAGGGAAACCCAGGGGGCCAAGCAGTACTTC. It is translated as CASSLRETQGAKQYF.

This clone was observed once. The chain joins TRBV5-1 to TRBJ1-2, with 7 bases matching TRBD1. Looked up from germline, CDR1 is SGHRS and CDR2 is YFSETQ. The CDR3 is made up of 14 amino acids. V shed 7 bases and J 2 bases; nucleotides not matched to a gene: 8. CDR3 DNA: TGCGCCAGCGGGGGACAGACCCTAAACTATGGCTACACCTTC. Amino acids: CASGGQTLNYGYTF.